The source of this TCR beta chain is a study of blood T cell repertoires in COVID-19. Study context: Donors in the United States, Italy and Spain gave samples during acute or convalescent COVID-19. Sample material is recorded as cDNA or gDNA derived from T cells, B-cell-depleted T cells, or PBMCs.

Original handling: Using reference gene primer amplification, nucleated cell counts were estimated. Data came from immunoSEQ multiplex PCR; TCRdb stores just in-frame clones and leaves some out. That table is the source of V, J and clone size, and D and trimming were worked out from the DNA. The sample carries fewer than 85,000 clones, about nine tenths recorded once. This CDR3 has 13 residues. V shed 1 base and J shed 4 bases, with 8 bases lying between them. CDR1 is SNHLY, CDR2 FYNNEI, per germline. Sequenced material: peripheral blood. The sequence came from a human donor in a cohort sampled during active COVID-19. This chain joins TRBV2 and TRBJ2-7; no firm D call. CDR3 sequence (DNA): TGTGCCAGCAGTGAAGAATGGGCATACGAGCAGTACTTC. Residues: CASSEEWAYEQYF.